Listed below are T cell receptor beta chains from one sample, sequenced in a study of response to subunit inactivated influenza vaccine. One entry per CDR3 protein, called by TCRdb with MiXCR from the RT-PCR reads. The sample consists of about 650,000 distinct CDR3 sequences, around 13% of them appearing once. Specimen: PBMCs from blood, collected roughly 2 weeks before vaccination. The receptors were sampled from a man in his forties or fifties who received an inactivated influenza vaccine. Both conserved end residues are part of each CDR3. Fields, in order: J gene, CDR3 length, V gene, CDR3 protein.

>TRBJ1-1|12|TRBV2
CASSGGGTEAFF
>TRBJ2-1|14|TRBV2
CASSGTRVWSEQFF
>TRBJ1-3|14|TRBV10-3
CAISERVSGNTIYF
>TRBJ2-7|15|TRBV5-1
CASSPSSEEVYEQYF
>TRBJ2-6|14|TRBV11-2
CASTWLTGANVLTF
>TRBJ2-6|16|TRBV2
CASRLSGLSGANVLTF
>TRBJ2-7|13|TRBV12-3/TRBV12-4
CASSFHPQGEQYF
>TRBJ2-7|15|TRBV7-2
CASSLVGTESYEQYF
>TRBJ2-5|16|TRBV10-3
CAISDPQGAWQETQYF
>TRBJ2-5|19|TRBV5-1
CASSATNLGLAAIQETQYF
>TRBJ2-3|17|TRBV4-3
CASSQEITVSSPDTQYF
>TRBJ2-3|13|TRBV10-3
CATVAGGTDTQYF
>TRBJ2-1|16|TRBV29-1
CSVTRLAGGYDNEQFF
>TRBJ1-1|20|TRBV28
CASSLIGLGRGREVNTEAFF
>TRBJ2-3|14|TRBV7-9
CASSLRGYTDTQYF
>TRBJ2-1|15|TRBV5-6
CASSLGGTGRNEQFF
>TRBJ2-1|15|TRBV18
CASSPLLLADNEQFF
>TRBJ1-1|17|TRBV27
CASSNPVPGQGGVEAFF
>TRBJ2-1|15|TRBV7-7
CASSLGQNPYNEQFF
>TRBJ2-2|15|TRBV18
CASSPPAGNTGELFF
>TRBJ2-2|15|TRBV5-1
CASSHLIGNTGELFF
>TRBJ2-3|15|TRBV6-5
CASSLLTGARNTQYF
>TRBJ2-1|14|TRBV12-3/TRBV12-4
CASSLSAGDDEQLF
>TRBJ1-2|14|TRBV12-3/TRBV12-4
CASSRQKSNYGYTF
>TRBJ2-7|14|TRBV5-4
CASSLDRGQNEQYF
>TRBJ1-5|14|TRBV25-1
CASRKEVDNQPQHF
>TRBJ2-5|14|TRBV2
CASKLAGASETQYF
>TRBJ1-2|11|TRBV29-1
CSVRVDYGYTF
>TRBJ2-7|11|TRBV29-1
CSVRGGREQYF
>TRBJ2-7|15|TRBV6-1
CASRPFRGQVNEQYF
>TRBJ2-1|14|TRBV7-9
CAFGRGGLYNEQFF
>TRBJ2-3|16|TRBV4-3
CASSQDFQGRTDTQYF
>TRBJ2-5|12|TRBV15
CATSRVAETQYF
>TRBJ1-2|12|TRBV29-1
CSVAGANYGYTF
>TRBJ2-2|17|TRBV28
CASSLLEGGGNTGELFF
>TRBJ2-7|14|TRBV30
CAWSVWLTPYEQYF